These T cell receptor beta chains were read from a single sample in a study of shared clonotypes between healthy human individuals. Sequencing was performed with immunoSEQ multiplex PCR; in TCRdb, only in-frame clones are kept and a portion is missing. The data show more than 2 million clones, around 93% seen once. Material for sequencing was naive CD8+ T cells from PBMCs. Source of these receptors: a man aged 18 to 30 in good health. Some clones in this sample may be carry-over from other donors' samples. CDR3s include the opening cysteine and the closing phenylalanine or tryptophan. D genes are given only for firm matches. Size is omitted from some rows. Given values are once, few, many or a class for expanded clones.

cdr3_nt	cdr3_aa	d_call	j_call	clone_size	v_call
TGTGCCAGCAGTCCATCGACGGCCCATGGCTACACCTTC	CASSPSTAHGYTF	.	TRBJ1-2	.	TRBV27
TGTGCCAGCAGTTTGTCCATTCGATCTCAGGGGGCATTTGAAAAACTGTTTTTT	CASSLSIRSQGAFEKLFF	TRBD1	TRBJ1-4	.	TRBV27
TGTGCCAGCAGTCCTCGGGGGCCGGCCGGGGAGCTGTTTTTT	CASSPRGPAGELFF	.	TRBJ2-2	few	TRBV28
TGTGCCAGCAGCTTAGCCCCAATGACGGGCGTCTCCTACGAGCAGTACTTC	CASSLAPMTGVSYEQYF	.	TRBJ2-7	.	TRBV13
TGTGCCAGCAGTTCCCGGGACAGTGATAGCAATCAGCCCCAGCATTTT	CASSSRDSDSNQPQHF	TRBD1	TRBJ1-5	once	TRBV28
TGTGCCAGCAGCTCTCCGTTTTTTTCTGGCTACACCTTC	CASSSPFFSGYTF	.	TRBJ1-2	.	TRBV7-9
TGTGCCAGCAGTTTTATCAGGTCAGAGGGGGGCCCTACGGCTGAAGCTTTCTTT	CASSFIRSEGGPTAEAFF	.	TRBJ1-1	once	TRBV27
TGTGCCAGCAGTTTCCAGACAGGGGCCTCACGGGGTGAGCAGTTCTTC	CASSFQTGASRGEQFF	TRBD1	TRBJ2-1	.	TRBV27
TGTGCCAGTAGTATTACCAGGGGATTCTACGAGCAGTACTTC	CASSITRGFYEQYF	.	TRBJ2-7	.	TRBV19
TGTGCCAGCAGGCGGCCCAGCGGGAACTCCACCGGGGAGCTGTTTTTT	CASRRPSGNSTGELFF	TRBD2	TRBJ2-2	.	TRBV7-3
TGTGCCATCAGTGAGTCGTTGTATGAAGCTTTCTTT	CAISESLYEAFF	.	TRBJ1-1	.	TRBV10-3
TGTGCCAGCAGTTACTCGAGGGTAGCGGGAGGCTACGAGCAGTACTTC	CASSYSRVAGGYEQYF	TRBD2	TRBJ2-7	.	TRBV6-5
TGCGCCAGCAGCCCGACCGGACTTCTACCCCAGTACTTC	CASSPTGLLPQYF	.	TRBJ2-7	.	TRBV4-1
TGCGCCAGCAGCCAATTGGAGGGGCTCCGTAAGGCTTTCTTT	CASSQLEGLRKAFF	.	TRBJ1-1	.	TRBV4-1
TGTGCCTGCGAGAAAGCGTCTCCGTCCGGGGAGCTGTTTTTT	CACEKASPSGELFF	.	TRBJ2-2	once	TRBV30
TGTGCCAGCAGCTTAGGAATGGCGGGAGGCCTCACAGATACGCAGTATTTT	CASSLGMAGGLTDTQYF	TRBD2	TRBJ2-3	.	TRBV11-3
TGTGCCAGCAGGGTCCACAGCGGGAGGTCCTACGAGCAGTACTTC	CASRVHSGRSYEQYF	TRBD2	TRBJ2-7	.	TRBV28
TGTGCCAGCAGTTTAGAGGGGGTGGGAGACTCCTACGAGCAGTACTTC	CASSLEGVGDSYEQYF	.	TRBJ2-7	.	TRBV27
TGCAGCGTTGAAGGGCATGAGGGGGCCAGCTACAATGAGCAGTTCTTC	CSVEGHEGASYNEQFF	TRBD1	TRBJ2-1	.	TRBV29-1
TGCGCCAGCAGCCAACGGGGGACTGAAGCTTTCTTT	CASSQRGTEAFF	.	TRBJ1-1	.	TRBV4-3
TGTGCCAGCAGTATTCTGCGGATTGGGACAGGTACCTACGAGCAGTACTTC	CASSILRIGTGTYEQYF	TRBD1	TRBJ2-7	.	TRBV27
TGTGCCAGCAGCTTTGGGGGAATAGTAGGCGATGAGCAGTTCTTC	CASSFGGIVGDEQFF	.	TRBJ2-1	.	TRBV7-8
TGTGCCAGCAGCTCCCGGGACGGCGGGATTACCGGGGAGCTGTTTTTT	CASSSRDGGITGELFF	.	TRBJ2-2	.	TRBV11-2
TGTGCCAGTAGTATTTTCGCAGACAGAGGAGGCTACACCTTC	CASSIFADRGGYTF	.	TRBJ1-2	.	TRBV19
TGTGCCAGCAGCTTCCGCAGTACAGTTGTGCAGGGCCTCGGAAACACCATATATTTT	CASSFRSTVVQGLGNTIYF	.	TRBJ1-3	.	TRBV11-2
TGTGCCAGCAGCTTAGCGGGAGGAACCCCAGATACGCAGTATTTT	CASSLAGGTPDTQYF	TRBD2	TRBJ2-3	.	TRBV7-3
TGTGCCAGCAGTTTCTCCGGGGGCTCCTACGAGCAGTACTTC	CASSFSGGSYEQYF	.	TRBJ2-7	.	TRBV27
TGTGCCAGCAGTCTAACAGCGAACACTGAAGCTTTCTTT	CASSLTANTEAFF	.	TRBJ1-1	few	TRBV2
TGTGCCAGCAGCAAAACCAGGCGCACCCCCGAGCACTATGGCTACACCTTC	CASSKTRRTPEHYGYTF	.	TRBJ1-2	.	TRBV21-1
TGTGCCAGCAGCCGGACAGCGACTAATTACAATGAGCAGTTCTTC	CASSRTATNYNEQFF	.	TRBJ2-1	once	TRBV27
TGTGCCAGCAGCCCCAGGGACAGGGGGCAGGAGACCCAGTACTTC	CASSPRDRGQETQYF	TRBD1	TRBJ2-5	once	TRBV7-9
TGTGCCAGCAGCCCAGGGGACAGCTCCTACGAGCAGTACTTC	CASSPGDSSYEQYF	TRBD1	TRBJ2-7	.	TRBV7-2
TGTGCCAGCAGCTCATTACAGGGGAGAGGTGAAAAACTGTTTTTT	CASSSLQGRGEKLFF	TRBD1	TRBJ1-4	.	TRBV9
TGTGCCAGCAGTCTGAGGACTAGCGGGGCAGATACGCAGTATTTT	CASSLRTSGADTQYF	TRBD2	TRBJ2-3	.	TRBV27
TGTGCCAGCAGGGACAGTATTAGCAATCAGCCCCAGCATTTT	CASRDSISNQPQHF	.	TRBJ1-5	.	TRBV2
TGTGCCAGCAGCTTGGGTGGGTTTGGAAACACCATATATTTT	CASSLGGFGNTIYF	.	TRBJ1-3	.	TRBV7-3
TGTGCCAGCAGTTCGGGACAAAATGAGCAGTTCTTC	CASSSGQNEQFF	.	TRBJ2-1	once	TRBV28
TGTGCCAGTAGATGGAGGGGAGGGAACACTGAAGCTTTCTTT	CASRWRGGNTEAFF	.	TRBJ1-1	.	TRBV19
TGTGCCAGCAGCTCCTGGGCGGAACAAGAGACCCAGTACTTC	CASSSWAEQETQYF	.	TRBJ2-5	.	TRBV7-9
TGTGCCAGCAGCTTAGAGTCGGGGGCGGCTGAAGCTTTCTTT	CASSLESGAAEAFF	.	TRBJ1-1	once	TRBV7-9
TGCAGCGTTCGTCTTCCAACTGAAGCTTTCTTT	CSVRLPTEAFF	.	TRBJ1-1	.	TRBV29-1
TGTGCCAGCAGCTCCCTCCGGGAGCATAGGACCTACAATGAGCAGTTCTTC	CASSSLREHRTYNEQFF	.	TRBJ2-1	.	TRBV7-9
TGTGCCAGCAGCGGACTAGCGGGAGGCTACGAGCAGTACTTC	CASSGLAGGYEQYF	TRBD2	TRBJ2-7	.	TRBV6-4
TGTGCCAGCAGTTGGACAGGGATGGTCGATACGCAGTATTTT	CASSWTGMVDTQYF	TRBD1	TRBJ2-3	.	TRBV27
TGTGCCAGCAGTTTGAGTTCCGGGACAGCGATCTACGAGCAGTACTTC	CASSLSSGTAIYEQYF	TRBD1	TRBJ2-7	.	TRBV27
TGTGCCAGCAGCATCCCCCGGGACCCAAATGGTGGCGAGCAGTACTTC	CASSIPRDPNGGEQYF	.	TRBJ2-7	.	TRBV11-2
TGTGCCAGCAGCGCTGACCCCAGGTTGGATGAGCAGTTCTTC	CASSADPRLDEQFF	.	TRBJ2-1	.	TRBV9
TGTGCCAGTAGTAAAGGACTCTCTCTCTACGAGCAGTACTTC	CASSKGLSLYEQYF	.	TRBJ2-7	.	TRBV19
TGCGCCAGCAGCCACCCTATGTCGGGAGGGCCAGATACGCAGTATTTT	CASSHPMSGGPDTQYF	TRBD2	TRBJ2-3	.	TRBV4-3
TGCAGCGTAGAGGGACTAGCGGGAGGAACTTCTAGCACAGATACGCAGTATTTT	CSVEGLAGGTSSTDTQYF	TRBD2	TRBJ2-3	.	TRBV29-1
TGTGCCAGGAATCTGACAGTACACACCGGGGAGCTGTTTTTT	CARNLTVHTGELFF	.	TRBJ2-2	once	TRBV27
TGTGCCAGTAGTAACGGGACGACCAGTTGGGAGACCCAGTACTTC	CASSNGTTSWETQYF	.	TRBJ2-5	.	TRBV19
TGTGCTAGTGGCCACTCAGGCCCCCCCTATGGCTACACCTTC	CASGHSGPPYGYTF	.	TRBJ1-2	.	TRBV12-5
TGTGCCAGCAGCCCCGCCGGGACTCCCTCCTTC	CASSPAGTPSF	.	TRBJ1-2	.	TRBV7-9
TGTGCCAGCAGTACTATCGACAGGCTCTCTTATGGCTACACCTTC	CASSTIDRLSYGYTF	.	TRBJ1-2	.	TRBV28
TGTGCCAGCAGCTTAACAGCGGGAGGGACAGATACGCAGTATTTT	CASSLTAGGTDTQYF	TRBD2	TRBJ2-3	.	TRBV7-9
TGTGCCAGCAGTTACCCGCCTCCTGAAGCTTTCTTT	CASSYPPPEAFF	.	TRBJ1-1	.	TRBV6-6
TGTGCCAGTAGTACCCCCCGGGGGCTCGACACCGGGGAGCTGTTTTTT	CASSTPRGLDTGELFF	.	TRBJ2-2	.	TRBV19
TGCGCCAGCAGCTTGGCCTCACTAGCGGGAGCGCAAGAGACCCAGTACTTC	CASSLASLAGAQETQYF	TRBD2	TRBJ2-5	.	TRBV5-1